This T cell receptor beta chain was observed in a study of T-cell reconstitution after alpha-beta-depleted transplantation in children. Preparation of the TCRbeta library was carried out with unique molecular identifiers. TCRdb redid the calling of the PCR reads with MiXCR, one entry per CDR3 protein. Of a few hundred thousand distinct CDR3 sequences listed, roughly 30% are singletons. Study-wide results and limits: Several hundred graft clones that had expanded were reportedly the source of alpha-beta T cells about two months after transplant. One year post-transplant, T-cell counts and diversity were largely derived from T cells produced anew. Diversity of TCRbeta at day 60 was high in some patients, arising from surviving recipient T cells and thymic progenitors.

Per the germline V gene, CDR1 is SQVTM and CDR2 is ANQGSEA. Trimming shortened V by 7 bases and J by 15 bases, and 30 bases separated the two germline ends. This CDR3 comprises 15 residues. This clonotype was detected only a few times. The antigen remains undetermined. This receptor was identified in a boy under three years old with Wiskott-Aldrich syndrome, due to receive a stem cell transplant. V usage is TRBV29-1 and J usage is TRBJ1-4; maybe TRBD1 (6 bases). The sample in question was PBMCs, obtained before TCRalphabeta/CD19-depleted stem cell transplant. The CDR3, as DNA: TGCAGCGCCACAAGTCGGGGGGCGGGCTATAGGCGAATGTTTTTT. Amino acids: CSATSRGAGYRRMFF.